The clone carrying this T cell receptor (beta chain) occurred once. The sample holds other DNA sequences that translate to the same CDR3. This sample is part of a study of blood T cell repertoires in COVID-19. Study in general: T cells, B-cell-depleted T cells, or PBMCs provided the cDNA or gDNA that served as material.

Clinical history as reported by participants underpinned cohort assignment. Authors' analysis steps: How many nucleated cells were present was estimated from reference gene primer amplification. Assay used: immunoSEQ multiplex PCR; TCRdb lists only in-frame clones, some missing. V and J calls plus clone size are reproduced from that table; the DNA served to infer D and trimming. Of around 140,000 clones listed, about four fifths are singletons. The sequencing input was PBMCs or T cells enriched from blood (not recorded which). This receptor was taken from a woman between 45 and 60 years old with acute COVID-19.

The CDR3, as DNA: TGTGCCAGCAGTTACTCGGAGGGGGCCACCTACGAGCAGTACTTC. Protein sequence: CASSYSEGATYEQYF. J is TRBJ2-7 and V is TRBV6-5, with a weak D call TRBD1 (7 bases). The CDR3 runs 15 residues. CDR1 and CDR2 (germline): MNHEY, SVGAGI. Trimming pared 0 bases from V and 2 bases from J, leaving 11 bases between.